Here is one TCR beta chain with its context. This specimen belongs to a study of sequential checkpoint blockade in melanoma. Treatment indicated: randomized to nivolumab then ipilimumab (arm A) or the reverse (arm B). DNA-damaging chemotherapy had not been given to any patient beforehand. Sorted cells were live CD3+CD8+, lacking CD19 and CD56, from PBMCs. Trimming cost V 5 bases and J 1 base, with 27 bases left between them. Germline V gene lookup returns CDR1 MDHEN and CDR2 SYDVKM. The CDR3 totals 19 residues. TCRdb keeps only in-frame clones here, not all; method: immunoSEQ multiplex PCR. The table has over 9,500 clones, roughly two thirds seen once.

This specimen consisted of CD8+ T cells sorted from blood (inferred from file names), obtained from a patient given nivolumab and ipilimumab in sequence. This clonotype was obtained from a human donor with melanoma. The chain employs TRBV28 and TRBJ2-7; the D gene is possibly TRBD1 (6 bases). The CDR3 here is CASSHYAGTHEPNSYEQYF. The CDR3 bases are TGTGCCAGCAGTCACTACGCCGGGACACACGAACCGAATTCCTACGAGCAGTACTTC.